These 21 T cell receptor beta chains were sequenced from one sample in a study of Ad26.COV2.S vaccination and SARS-CoV-2 variants. Data came from immunoSEQ multiplex PCR; TCRdb stores just in-frame clones and leaves some out. Among roughly 320,000 clones, 80% to 90% were seen once, and the ten largest hold around 3.7%. Indicated treatment: around 19 received Ad26.COV2.S at low or high dose, single or two shots; about 5 received placebo; per-sample allocation not given. Samples came from day 63 after the first vaccine or placebo injection. This sample comprised peripheral blood, obtained in a trial of Ad26.COV2.S vaccine versus placebo. The receptors derive from a person aged 18 to 65 who received the Ad26.COV2.S COVID-19 vaccine or a placebo.

The chain employs TRBV5-1 and TRBJ1-4, with D hard to call. The CDR3 extends over 14 amino acids. Per germline, CDR1 SGHRS and CDR2 YFSETQ. V was trimmed by 0 bases and J by 6 bases, leaving 9 bases between them. In DNA form, the CDR3 reads TGCGCCAGCAGCTTGGCCGGTTGGGATGAAAAACTGTTTTTT. This gives the protein CASSLAGWDEKLFF. Together with reference TRBV5-1 and TRBJ1-4, the CDR3 gives the full variable domain: KAGVTQTPRYLIKTRGQQVTLSCSPISGHRSVSWYQQTPGQGLQFLFEYFSETQRNKGNFPGRFSGRQFSNSRSEMNVSTLELGDSALYLCASSLAGWDEKLFFGSGTQLSVL.

This chain links TRBV5-8 with TRBJ1-2; a weak D match, TRBD1 (5 bases). In germline, CDR1 is SGHTS, CDR2 YDEGEE. Trimming shortened V by 1 base and J by 2 bases, and 9 bases separated the two germline ends. The CDR3 runs to 14 residues. The CDR3 here is CASSLRQGNYGYTF. The CDR3 DNA is TGTGCCAGCAGCTTGCGCCAGGGAAACTATGGCTACACCTTC. Combining the CDR3 with reference TRBV5-8 and TRBJ1-2 gives the whole variable domain EAGVTQSPTHLIKTRGQQATLRCSPISGHTSVYWYQQALGLGLQFLLWYDEGEERNRGNFPPRFSGRQFPNYSSELNVNALELEDSALYLCASSLRQGNYGYTFGSGTRLTVV.

The V call is TRBV18, the J call TRBJ1-3; D may be TRBD1 (5 bases). The germline V and J ends were trimmed by 1 base and 0 bases, with 7 bases remaining between them. The germline V gene has CDR1 KGHSH and CDR2 LQKENI. The CDR3 extends over 15 amino acids. The CDR3 loop is CASSPRDASGNTIYF. CDR3 bases: TGTGCCAGCTCACCACGGGACGCCTCTGGAAACACCATATATTTT.

J is TRBJ2-1 and V is TRBV21-1; the table calls TRBD2, which could not be checked here. TRBV21-1 is a pseudogene locus. This CDR3 has 16 amino acids. CDR3 in DNA: TGTGCCAGCAGCACCACACGCGGGGGGGCTCGAAATGAGCAGTTCTTC. This gives the protein CASSTTRGGARNEQFF.

This chain uses TRBV12-3 or TRBV12-4 with TRBJ2-1; D ambiguous. Trimming stripped 4 bases from V and 7 bases from J, with 8 bases between. This CDR3 spans 12 amino acids. The CDR3 DNA follows: TGTGCCAGCAGTTACGTTCGTAATGAGCAGTTCTTC. Amino acid sequence: CASSYVRNEQFF.

The CDR3 loop reads CAISPGQSRFPGYGYTF. The CDR3 DNA sequence: TGTGCCATCAGTCCGGGACAGAGCCGATTTCCCGGCTATGGCTACACCTTC. The rearrangement joins TRBV10-3 to TRBJ1-2; TRBD1 matches 7 bases. The CDR3 consists of 17 residues. The germline V gene encodes CDR1 ENHRY and CDR2 SYGVKD. V lost 5 bases, J lost 4 bases, and 16 bases stayed unmatched.

The chain couples TRBV4-3 to TRBJ2-3; 9 bases agree with TRBD1. Trimming cost V 2 bases and J 3 bases; bases outside gene matches: 3. The V gene's germline CDR1 is LGHNA and CDR2 YSLEER. This CDR3 has 15 residues. CDR3 bases: TGCGCCAGCAGCCAACGGGACAGGGTGACAGATACGCAGTATTTT. Translated: CASSQRDRVTDTQYF.

The chain is built from TRBV15 and TRBJ2-7; 7 bases are shared with TRBD1. The V segment lost 0 bases and the J segment 7 bases; nucleotides outside the gene matches: 6. Germline V lookup: CDR1 LNHNV, CDR2 YYDKDF (reference sequence). CDR3 length: 14 residues. CDR3: CATSRDTGDWEQYF. The CDR3, as DNA: TGTGCCACCAGCAGAGACACAGGGGATTGGGAGCAGTACTTC.

A single count supports this clone. The chain combines TRBV5-1 with TRBJ1-5, with D possibly being TRBD1 (5 bases). Trimming stripped 4 bases from V and 5 bases from J, with 16 bases between. The CDR3 has 15 amino acids. From germline, CDR1 is SGHRS and CDR2 YFSETQ. CDR3 DNA: TGCGCCAGCAGCCCTGGAGCAGGGAAGGATCAGCCCCAGCATTTT. Translation gives CASSPGAGKDQPQHF.

The chain links TRBV19 to TRBJ1-5; tentative D call: TRBD1 (6 bases). This CDR3 spans 17 amino acids. From germline, CDR1 is LNHDA and CDR2 SQIVND (reference sequence). V was shortened by 3 bases and J by 0 bases, with 15 bases between the two germline ends. This CDR3 reads CASSMPFRGFSNQPQHF. The DNA for the CDR3 is TGTGCCAGTAGTATGCCCTTTAGGGGGTTTAGCAATCAGCCCCAGCATTTT.

This chain joins TRBV2 and TRBJ2-3; D is tentatively TRBD1 or TRBD2 (5 bases each). The CDR3 loop spans 14 amino acids. Germline V gene lookup returns CDR1 SNHLY and CDR2 FYNNEI. V gave up 7 bases and J gave up 3 bases, with 14 bases separating them. The CDR3 coding sequence is TGTGCCAGCACCACGAATGAGGGGACAGATACGCAGTATTTT. As protein: CASTTNEGTDTQYF.

The rearrangement joins TRBV7-9 to TRBJ2-3, with 7 bases lining up with TRBD1. Per germline, CDR1 SEHNR and CDR2 FQNEAQ (reference sequence). This CDR3 is built from 16 residues. V shed 4 bases and J 2 bases; nucleotides not matched to a gene: 9. CDR3 nucleotides: TGTGCCAGCAGCTCCGGACAGGCTCCGCTCACAGATACGCAGTATTTT. This sequence encodes CASSSGQAPLTDTQYF.

The V gene is TRBV5-1, the J gene TRBJ1-4; tentatively, D is TRBD1 (6 bases). The CDR3 is 12 residues long. Germline assignment: CDR1 SGHRS and CDR2 YFSETQ. V lost 0 bases to trimming and J lost 12 bases, with 9 bases between them. The CDR3 loop reads CASSLGGAELFF. CDR3 coding DNA: TGCGCCAGCAGCTTGGGGGGGGCCGAACTGTTTTTT.

The CDR3 nucleotides are TGCGCCAGCAGCTTGGACTCAGGGGATACGCAGTATTTT. Its translation: CASSLDSGDTQYF. The rearrangement joins TRBV5-1 to TRBJ2-3; a possible D gene is TRBD1 (5 bases). Germline-derived CDR1 and CDR2 are SGHRS and YFSETQ. This CDR3 contains 13 residues. Trimming stripped 0 bases from V and 6 bases from J, with 8 bases between.

The chain recombines TRBV5-1 with TRBJ2-7; 9 bases match TRBD1. J was trimmed by 5 bases and V by 4 bases; bases with no gene match: 4. The CDR3 is made up of 13 amino acids. Germline V lookup: CDR1 SGHRS, CDR2 YFSETQ. CDR3 region: CASSLRTGDEQYF. DNA for the CDR3: TGCGCCAGCAGCCTGCGGACAGGGGACGAGCAGTACTTC. The complete variable domain, with remaining parts taken from reference TRBV5-1 and TRBJ2-7, reads KAGVTQTPRYLIKTRGQQVTLSCSPISGHRSVSWYQQTPGQGLQFLFEYFSETQRNKGNFPGRFSGRQFSNSRSEMNVSTLELGDSALYLCASSLRTGDEQYFGPGTRLTVT.

This clone was detected only a few times. The genes are TRBV2 and TRBJ1-3; D is possibly TRBD1 (5 bases). Germline CDR1 is SNHLY and CDR2 is FYNNEI. The V end was cut by 7 bases, the J end by 0 bases, with 13 bases between. The CDR3 is 15 amino acids. Here the CDR3 reads CASNQGTFSGNTIYF. CDR3 DNA: TGTGCCAGCAATCAGGGCACCTTCTCTGGAAACACCATATATTTT.

The chain has TRBV30 and TRBJ2-2; D remains ambiguous. The CDR3 length is 14 residues. Germline values: CDR1 GTSNPN, CDR2 SVGIG (reference sequence). The ends were cut back, 7 bases at V and 0 bases at J, with 12 bases in the middle. The CDR3 DNA is TGTGCCTCCCCCAGAGGCTCGAACACCGGGGAGCTGTTTTTT. It encodes CASPRGSNTGELFF.

This clone was observed a few times. J is TRBJ1-2 and V is TRBV3-1 (or the pseudogene TRBV3-2), with no clear D. CDR3 length equals 14 residues. In germline, CDR1 is LGHDT, CDR2 YNNKEL (reference sequence). V shed 0 bases and J shed 3 bases, with 8 bases lying between them. The CDR3 sequence: CASSQEHTHYGYTF. CDR3 sequence (DNA): TGTGCCAGCAGCCAAGAACATACCCACTATGGCTACACCTTC.

The chain recombines TRBV5-1 with TRBJ2-3; TRBD2 matches at 10 bases. The V gene end was trimmed by 4 bases and the J gene end by 2 bases; junction bases not matched to a gene: 10. Germline V gene sequence: CDR1 SGHRS, CDR2 YFSETQ. The CDR3 loop spans 17 amino acids. This chain's CDR3 is CASSQRSGGLPTDTQYF. CDR3 nucleotides: TGCGCCAGCAGCCAACGTAGCGGGGGGCTCCCCACAGATACGCAGTATTTT. Full variable domain (missing parts from reference TRBV5-1 and TRBJ2-3): KAGVTQTPRYLIKTRGQQVTLSCSPISGHRSVSWYQQTPGQGLQFLFEYFSETQRNKGNFPGRFSGRQFSNSRSEMNVSTLELGDSALYLCASSQRSGGLPTDTQYFGPGTRLTVL.

The chain uses TRBV30 and TRBJ1-6; 7 bases map to TRBD1. The CDR3 has 14 residues. J gave up 0 bases and V 7 bases, and 3 bases lay outside the gene matches. The germline V gene encodes CDR1 GTSNPN and CDR2 SVGIG (reference sequence). The CDR3 loop is CALGQSSYNSPLHF. The CDR3 region has the DNA TGTGCCTTGGGACAGAGCTCCTATAATTCACCCCTCCACTTT.

A single count supports this clone. This chain connects TRBV4-2 to TRBJ1-4; the D gene is possibly TRBD1 (6 bases). Looked up from germline, CDR1 is LGHNA and CDR2 is YNFKEQ. This CDR3 region has 14 residues. With 3 bases removed from V and 6 bases from J, the gap between germline ends came to 11 bases. The chain's CDR3 is CASSQNRADEKLFF. CDR3 in DNA: TGTGCCAGCAGCCAGAACAGGGCCGATGAAAAACTGTTTTTT.